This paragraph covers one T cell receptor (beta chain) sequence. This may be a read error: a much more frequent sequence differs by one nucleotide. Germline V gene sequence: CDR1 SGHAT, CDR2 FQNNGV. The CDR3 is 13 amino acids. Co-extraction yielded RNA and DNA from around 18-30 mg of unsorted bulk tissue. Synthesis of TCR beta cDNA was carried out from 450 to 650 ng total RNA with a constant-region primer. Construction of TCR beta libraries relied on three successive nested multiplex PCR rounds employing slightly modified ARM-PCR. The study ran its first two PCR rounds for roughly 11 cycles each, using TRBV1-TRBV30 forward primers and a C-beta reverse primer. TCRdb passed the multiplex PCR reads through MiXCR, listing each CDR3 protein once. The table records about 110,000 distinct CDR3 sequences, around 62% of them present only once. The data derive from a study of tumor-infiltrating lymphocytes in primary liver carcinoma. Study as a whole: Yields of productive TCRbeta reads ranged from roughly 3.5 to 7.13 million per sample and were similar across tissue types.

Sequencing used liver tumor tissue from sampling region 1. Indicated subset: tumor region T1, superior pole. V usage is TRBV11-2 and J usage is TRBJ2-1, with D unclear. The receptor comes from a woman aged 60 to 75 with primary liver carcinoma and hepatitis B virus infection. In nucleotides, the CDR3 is TGTGCCAGGAGCTTTACCCAGCTCAATGAGCAGTTCTTC. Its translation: CARSFTQLNEQFF. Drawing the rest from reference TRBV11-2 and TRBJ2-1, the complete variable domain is EAGVAQSPRYKIIEKRQSVAFWCNPISGHATLYWYQQILGQGPKLLIQFQNNGVVDDSQLPKDRFSAERLKGVDSTLKIQPAKLEDSAVYLCARSFTQLNEQFFGPGTRLTVL.